The 12 T cell receptor beta chains presented below share a single source sample, sequenced in a study of breast tumors, draining lymph nodes, adjacent tissues. From the multiplex PCR reads, TCRdb called clonotypes with MiXCR, one entry per CDR3 protein. The sample contains over 70,000 distinct CDR3 sequences, approximately 30% of which appear only once. Axillary draining lymph nodes of breast cancer patients supplied the node samples. Sequenced: axillary lymph node tissue. The receptors originated from a female donor with breast cancer. Some clones in this sample may be carry-over from other donors' samples.

Here the CDR3 reads CASSLAVAGSGEQYF. As DNA, the CDR3 is TGCGCCAGCAGCTTGGCTGTTGCAGGGTCGGGGGAGCAGTACTTC. The V gene is TRBV5-1, the J gene TRBJ2-7; D could derive from TRBD1 or TRBD2 (5 bases each). V was cut by 0 bases and J by 7 bases, with 17 bases left in between. The CDR3 contains 15 residues. The germline CDR1 and CDR2 sequences are SGHRS and YFSETQ.

This CDR3 reads CSARTGYNAYEHF. The CDR3 DNA reads as TGCAGTGCTCGGACAGGGTACAATGCCTACGAGCATTTT. V and J are TRBV20-1 and TRBJ1-5, with 8 bases lining up with TRBD1. The CDR3 sequence is 13 residues long. Germline CDR1 DFQATT, CDR2 SNEGSKA (reference sequence). Germline trimming cut 5 bases from V and 14 bases from J; bases unmatched to any gene: 14.

Details on this clonotype: At one of its ends the junction is not consistent with the germline gene, which may arise from a read error. This chain links TRBV4-3 with TRBJ2-5; the D gene is possibly TRBD2 (6 bases). The CDR3 contains 15 residues. CDR1 is LGHNA and CDR2 is YSLEER in the germline V gene. The CDR3 sequence: CASSQEVTGEETQHF. CDR3 nucleotide sequence: TGCGCCAGCAGCCAAGAGGTAACGGGGGAGGAGACCCAGCACTTC.

By share of the sample, this clonotype is medium-sized. The chain combines TRBV4-3 with TRBJ1-3; tentatively, D is TRBD1 (5 bases). Trimming cost V 5 bases and J 2 bases, with 19 bases left between them. Germline loops: CDR1 LGHNA, CDR2 YSLEER. The CDR3 consists of 17 residues. This chain's CDR3 is CASSVRFGGRTGNTIYF. CDR3 sequence (DNA): TGCGCCAGCAGCGTCCGTTTCGGGGGTAGGACTGGAAACACCATATATTTT.

This clonotype was picked up many times. The V and J genes are TRBV6-1 and TRBJ2-3; 9 nucleotides agree with TRBD1. CDR3 length equals 15 residues. Per germline, CDR1 MNHNS and CDR2 SASEGT. V was clipped by 5 bases and J by 4 bases; unmatched bases: 7. CDR3 nucleotides: TGTGCCAGCAGTCCCGGGGGACAGGGACCAGATACGCAGTATTTT. It specifies CASSPGGQGPDTQYF.

For this clonotype: A much larger clone differs by one base, so this may be a read error. The chain is built from TRBV6-2 or TRBV6-3 and TRBJ2-6, with D possibly matching TRBD1 (5 bases). The germline gives CDR1 MNHEY, CDR2 SVGEGT. CDR3 size: 14 residues. Trimming stripped 7 bases from V and 5 bases from J, with 12 bases between. The CDR3 DNA reads as TGTGCCAGCAAAAGGGGTGCGAGGGCCAACGTCCTGACTTTC. It translates to CASKRGARANVLTF.

This clonotype showed up many times. V gene TRBV6-1 combines with J gene TRBJ2-5, with D perhaps given as TRBD1 or TRBD2 (5 bases each). Trimming took 4 bases from V and 5 from J, leaving 11 bases between them. CDR1 and CDR2 (germline): MNHNS, SASEGT. The CDR3 has 13 amino acids. In DNA form, the CDR3 reads TGTGCCAGCAGTGTTCGGGACGGGGAGACCCAGTACTTC. Amino acids: CASSVRDGETQYF.

This clonotype was recorded at least ten times. The chain joins TRBV7-2 to TRBJ2-5; TRBD2 agrees at 12 bases. V dropped 4 bases and J dropped 4; count of bases not matched to a gene: 4. The CDR3 contains 15 residues. CDR1 SGHTA and CDR2 FQGNSA come from the germline V gene. The CDR3 nucleotides are TGTGCCAGCAGCTCTAGCGGGAGGGCACTAGAGACCCAGTACTTC. As protein: CASSSSGRALETQYF.

This clonotype appeared many times. V gene TRBV7-9 combines with J gene TRBJ2-2; D gene ambiguous. Germline CDR1 and CDR2: SEHNR and FQNEAQ (reference sequence). Trimming took 1 base from V and 8 from J, leaving 8 bases between them. This CDR3 has 13 amino acids. The CDR3 here is CASSLVGGGELFF. CDR3 nucleotides: TGTGCCAGCAGCTTAGTAGGCGGTGGGGAGCTGTTTTTT. Complete variable domain (other parts from reference TRBV7-9 and TRBJ2-2): DTGVSQNPRHKITKRGQNVTFRCDPISEHNRLYWYRQTLGQGPEFLTYFQNEAQLEKSRLLSDRFSAERPKGSFSTLEIQRTEQGDSAMYLCASSLVGGGELFFGEGSRLTVL.

This sequence joins TRBV5-1 and TRBJ2-7; 10 nucleotides line up with TRBD1. Germline V gives CDR1 SGHRS, CDR2 YFSETQ. V was pared by 4 bases and J by 8 bases, with 12 bases of the junction left unmatched. The CDR3 loop spans 15 amino acids. The CDR3 loop reads CASSGRTGGGGKQYF. The CDR3 region has the DNA TGCGCCAGCAGCGGTCGGACAGGGGGGGGCGGCAAGCAGTACTTC.

A few counts support this clonotype. The chain links TRBV14 to TRBJ1-4; TRBD1 is a possible D gene (5 bases). Trimming left V 0 bases short and J 2 bases short, with 7 bases between. CDR3 size: 15 residues. Germline V gene lookup returns CDR1 SGHDN and CDR2 FVKESK. The DNA for the CDR3 is TGTGCCAGCAGCCAAGACAGGGCTACTAATGAAAAACTGTTTTTT. Translated, it gives CASSQDRATNEKLFF.

This clonotype was counted ten times or more. V is TRBV27 and J is TRBJ2-5; 10 nucleotides match TRBD2. Per the germline V gene, CDR1 is MNHEY and CDR2 is SMNVEV (reference sequence). The CDR3 loop spans 17 amino acids. The V segment lost 5 bases and the J segment 5 bases; nucleotides outside the gene matches: 14. The CDR3 is CASSLLGLAGDGETQYF. In nucleotides, the CDR3 is TGTGCCAGCAGTCTCTTAGGGCTAGCGGGAGACGGCGAGACCCAGTACTTC.